This TCR beta chain was identified in a study of blood T cell repertoires in COVID-19. Study overall: T cells, B-cell-depleted T cells, or PBMCs provided the cDNA or gDNA that served as material.

After removal of 6 bases from V and 2 bases from J, the junction contained 5 bases not matched to a gene. CDR3 size: 14 residues. Germline CDR1 SNHLY, CDR2 FYNNEI. Original processing methods: Reference gene primer amplification gave nucleated cell count estimates. Data came from immunoSEQ multiplex PCR; TCRdb stores just in-frame clones and leaves some out. The V and J calls and clone size were taken over from that table, and D and trimming were inferred from the DNA. Of approximately 110,000 clones in the sample, 75% to 90% were seen once. This receptor was obtained from a human donor in a cohort sampled during active COVID-19. The sample comprised peripheral blood. The chain combines TRBV2 with TRBJ2-3; 7 bases match TRBD2. CDR3 sequence (DNA): TGTGCCAGCAGGGGTCTAGCGGACACAGATACGCAGTATTTT. Residues: CASRGLADTDTQYF.